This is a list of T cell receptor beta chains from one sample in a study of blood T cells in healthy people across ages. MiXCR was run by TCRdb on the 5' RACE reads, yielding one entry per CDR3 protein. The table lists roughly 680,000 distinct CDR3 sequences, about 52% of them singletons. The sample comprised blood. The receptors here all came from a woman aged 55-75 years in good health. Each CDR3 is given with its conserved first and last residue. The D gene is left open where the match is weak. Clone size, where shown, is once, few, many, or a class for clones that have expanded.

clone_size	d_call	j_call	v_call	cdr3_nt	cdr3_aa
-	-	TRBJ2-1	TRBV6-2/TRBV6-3	TGTGCCAGCAAAAAGGGGGGAAGCTCCTACAATGAGCAGTTCTTC	CASKKGGSSYNEQFF
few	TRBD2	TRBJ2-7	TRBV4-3	TGCGCCAGCAGCCCAACCTTGGGAGCGGGAGGGCCCGACGAGCAGTACTTC	CASSPTLGAGGPDEQYF
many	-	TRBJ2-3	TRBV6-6	TGTGCCAGCAGCCGCGACACCCCTGGGCATACGCAGTATTTT	CASSRDTPGHTQYF
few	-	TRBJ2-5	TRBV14	TGTGCCAGCAGCCAAGAGAGGAGGTGGGAGCAGTACTTC	CASSQERRWEQYF
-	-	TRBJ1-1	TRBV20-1	TGCAGTGCCATAGATGGGTCTAACACTGAAGCTTTCTTT	CSAIDGSNTEAFF
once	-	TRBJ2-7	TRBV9	TGTGCCAGCAGCGAGGGAGGTTTCCCCTACGAGCAGTACTTC	CASSEGGFPYEQYF
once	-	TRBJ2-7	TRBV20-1	TGCAGTGCTAGGAAGGAGGTGCGTTACGAGCAGTACTTC	CSARKEVRYEQYF
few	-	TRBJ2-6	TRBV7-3	TGTGCCAGCAGTTCGACCGCTGGGGCCAACGTCCTGACTTTC	CASSSTAGANVLTF
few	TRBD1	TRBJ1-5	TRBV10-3	TGTGCCATCGGGACAGGGAGGGACTTTAGCAATCAGCCCCAGCATTTT	CAIGTGRDFSNQPQHF
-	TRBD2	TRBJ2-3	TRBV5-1	TGCGGCAGCAGCTTGGTAGGCGGGAGGTATGATGATACGCAGTATTTT	CGSSLVGGRYDDTQYF
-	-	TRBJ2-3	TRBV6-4	TGTGCCAGTCGGGGCGCTAGCACAGATACGCAGTATTTT	CASRGASTDTQYF
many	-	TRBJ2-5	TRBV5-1	TGCGCCAGCAGCTTCAAAGGGCCGTACCAAGAGACCCAGTACTTC	CASSFKGPYQETQYF
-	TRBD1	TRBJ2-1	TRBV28	TGTGCCAGCAGTCCCTCCGGGACAGGGGGTTGGGATGAGCAGTTCTTC	CASSPSGTGGWDEQFF
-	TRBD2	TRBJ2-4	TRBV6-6	TGTGCCAGCAGTTCCCCCGGGACTAGTGGAAATGAGCAGTACTTC	CASSSPGTSGNEQYF
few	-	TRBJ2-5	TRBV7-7	TGTGCCAGCAGCTTTGGGCGGGTTGGGGAGACCCAGTACTTC	CASSFGRVGETQYF
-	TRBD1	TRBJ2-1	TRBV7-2	TGTGCCAGCAGCTTAGCGCAGGGGGAGTACAATGAGCAGTTCTTC	CASSLAQGEYNEQFF
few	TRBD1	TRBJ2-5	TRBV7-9	TGTGCCAGCAGCTCTATTGGGACAGGGAAAAGGTCGGTACGAGAGACCCAGTACTTC	CASSSIGTGKRSVRETQYF
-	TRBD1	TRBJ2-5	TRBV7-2	TGTGCCAGCAGCTCCAGACAGGGTGGGCAAGAGACCCAGTACTTC	CASSSRQGGQETQYF
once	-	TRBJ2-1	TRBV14	TGTGCCAGCAGCCAATTAACTGGGATCGGTAATGAGCAGTTCTTC	CASSQLTGIGNEQFF
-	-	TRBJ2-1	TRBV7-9	TGTGCCAGCAGCCAGTCGCGAAAGAGCTCCTACAATGAGCAGTTCTTC	CASSQSRKSSYNEQFF
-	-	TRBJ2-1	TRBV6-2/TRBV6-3	TGTGCCAGCAGGCCCAGATCATCCCGGTTTAATATTAATGAGCAGTTCTTC	CASRPRSSRFNINEQFF
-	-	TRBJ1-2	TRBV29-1	TGCAGCGTTGACCCTATCAACGTAGACTATGGCTACACCTTC	CSVDPINVDYGYTF
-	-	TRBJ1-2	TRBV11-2	TGTGCCAGCAGCTCCGGGGACGGTAACTATGGCTACACCTTC	CASSSGDGNYGYTF
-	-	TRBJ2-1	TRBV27	TGTGCCAGCAGTCACACCACAGGGTACCTCTACAATGAGCAGTTCTTC	CASSHTTGYLYNEQFF
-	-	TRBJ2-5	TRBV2	TGTGCCAGCAGTGCAGGGGTTGAGGGGGAGCAGTACTTC	CASSAGVEGEQYF
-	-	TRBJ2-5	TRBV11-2	TGTGCCAGCAGCTTAGCCGTCAGCCCGACCGAAGGGACCCAGTACTTC	CASSLAVSPTEGTQYF
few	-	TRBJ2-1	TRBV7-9	TGTGCCAGCAGCGCTGCGAATGAGCAGTTCTTC	CASSAANEQFF
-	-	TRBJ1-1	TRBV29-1	TGCAGCGTTGAAGGCCAAGGGGGGCGGCAAGCTTTCTTT	CSVEGQGGRQAFF
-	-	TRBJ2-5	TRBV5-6	TGTGCCAGCAGTTTTTACGGACAGACCCAGTACTTC	CASSFYGQTQYF
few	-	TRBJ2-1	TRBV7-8	TGTGCCAGCAGCTCCAGACCGACCCGGGCAGGGGGGGATGAGCAGTTCTTC	CASSSRPTRAGGDEQFF
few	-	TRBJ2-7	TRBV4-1	TGCGCCAGCAGCGAGGGGACAATCTACGAGCAGTACTTC	CASSEGTIYEQYF
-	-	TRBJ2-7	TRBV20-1	TGCAGTGCTAGTCGTGGGGGACGCCCCTGCGAGCAGTACTTC	CSASRGGRPCEQYF